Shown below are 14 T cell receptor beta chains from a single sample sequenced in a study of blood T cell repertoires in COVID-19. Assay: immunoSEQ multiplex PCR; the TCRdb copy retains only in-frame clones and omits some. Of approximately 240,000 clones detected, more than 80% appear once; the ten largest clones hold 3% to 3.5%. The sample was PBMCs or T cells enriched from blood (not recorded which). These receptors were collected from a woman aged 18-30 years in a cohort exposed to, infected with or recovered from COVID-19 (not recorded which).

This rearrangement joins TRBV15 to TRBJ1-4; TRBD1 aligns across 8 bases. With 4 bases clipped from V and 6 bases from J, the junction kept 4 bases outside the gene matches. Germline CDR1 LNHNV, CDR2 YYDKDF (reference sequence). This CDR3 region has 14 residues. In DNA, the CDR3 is TGTGCCACCAGCATCAGACAGGGGTATGAAAAACTGTTTTTT. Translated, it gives CATSIRQGYEKLFF. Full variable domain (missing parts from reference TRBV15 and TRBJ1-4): DAMVIQNPRYQVTQFGKPVTLSCSQTLNHNVMYWYQQKSSQAPKLLFHYYDKDFNNEADTPDNFQSRRPNTSFCFLDIRSPGLGDTAMYLCATSIRQGYEKLFFGSGTQLSVL.

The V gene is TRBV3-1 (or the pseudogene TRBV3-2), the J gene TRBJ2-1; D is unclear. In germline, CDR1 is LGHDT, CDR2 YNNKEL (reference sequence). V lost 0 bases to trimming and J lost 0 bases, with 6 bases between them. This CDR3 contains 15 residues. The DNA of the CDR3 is TGTGCCAGCAGCCAAGATATTAGCTCCTACAATGAGCAGTTCTTC. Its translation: CASSQDISSYNEQFF.

CDR3 in DNA: TGCGCCAGCAGCTTGAGGAGCGGGGGCCCCTACGAGCAGTACTTC. Translating gives CASSLRSGGPYEQYF. The genes are TRBV5-1 and TRBJ2-7, with 8 bases that match TRBD2. The V gene end was trimmed by 1 base and the J gene end by 2 bases; junction bases not matched to a gene: 5. The CDR3 consists of 15 residues. Germline V gene sequence: CDR1 SGHRS, CDR2 YFSETQ.

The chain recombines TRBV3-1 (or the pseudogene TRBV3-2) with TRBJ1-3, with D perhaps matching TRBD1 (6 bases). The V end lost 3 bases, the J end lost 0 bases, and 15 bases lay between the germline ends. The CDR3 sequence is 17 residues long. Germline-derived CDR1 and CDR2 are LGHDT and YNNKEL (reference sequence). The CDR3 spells CASSQTSTGPSGNTIYF. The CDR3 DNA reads TGTGCCAGCAGCCAGACAAGTACAGGGCCCTCTGGAAACACCATATATTTT.

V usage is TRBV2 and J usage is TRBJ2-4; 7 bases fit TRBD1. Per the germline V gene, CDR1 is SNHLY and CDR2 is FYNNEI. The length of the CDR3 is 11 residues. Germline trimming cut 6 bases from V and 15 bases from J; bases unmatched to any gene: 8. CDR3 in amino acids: CASRGTEGLYF. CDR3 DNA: TGTGCCAGCAGGGGGACAGAAGGATTGTACTTC.

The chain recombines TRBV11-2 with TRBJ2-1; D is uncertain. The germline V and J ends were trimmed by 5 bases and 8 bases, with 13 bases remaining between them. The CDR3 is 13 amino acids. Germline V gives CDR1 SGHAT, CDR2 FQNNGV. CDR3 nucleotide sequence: TGTGCCAGCAGCCCCAGAAGCGCCGATGAGCAGTTCTTC. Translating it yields CASSPRSADEQFF.

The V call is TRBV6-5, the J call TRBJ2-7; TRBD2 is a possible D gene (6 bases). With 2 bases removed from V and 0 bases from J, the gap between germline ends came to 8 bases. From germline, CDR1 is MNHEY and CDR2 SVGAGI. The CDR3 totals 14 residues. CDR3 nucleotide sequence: TGTGCCAGCAGTTACGGGCGGGACTCCTACGAGCAGTACTTC. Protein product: CASSYGRDSYEQYF.

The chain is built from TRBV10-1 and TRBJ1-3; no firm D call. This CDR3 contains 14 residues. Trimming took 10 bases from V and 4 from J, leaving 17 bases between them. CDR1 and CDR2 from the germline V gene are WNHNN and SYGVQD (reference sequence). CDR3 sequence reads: CATKGDYPGNTIYF. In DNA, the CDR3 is TGCGCCACCAAGGGAGACTACCCCGGAAACACCATATATTTT.

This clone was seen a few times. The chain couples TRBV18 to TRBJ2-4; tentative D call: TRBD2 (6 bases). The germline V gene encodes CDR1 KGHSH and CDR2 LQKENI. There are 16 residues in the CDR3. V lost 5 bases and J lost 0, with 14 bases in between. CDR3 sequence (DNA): TGTGCCAGCTCAAAAGGGGAGGACTCAGCCAAAAACATTCAGTACTTC. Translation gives CASSKGEDSAKNIQYF.

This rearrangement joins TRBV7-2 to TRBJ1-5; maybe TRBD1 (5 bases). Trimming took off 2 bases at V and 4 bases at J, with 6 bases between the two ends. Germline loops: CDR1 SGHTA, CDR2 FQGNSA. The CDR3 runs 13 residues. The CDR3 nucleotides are TGTGCCAGCAGCTTACGGGGGAATCAGCCCCAGCATTTT. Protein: CASSLRGNQPQHF.

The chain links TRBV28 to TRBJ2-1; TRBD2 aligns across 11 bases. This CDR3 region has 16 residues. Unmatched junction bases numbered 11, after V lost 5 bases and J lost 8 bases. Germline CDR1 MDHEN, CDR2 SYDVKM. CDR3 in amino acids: CASSQSTSGVLYEQFF. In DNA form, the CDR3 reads TGTGCCAGCAGTCAATCGACTAGCGGGGTCTTATATGAGCAGTTCTTC.

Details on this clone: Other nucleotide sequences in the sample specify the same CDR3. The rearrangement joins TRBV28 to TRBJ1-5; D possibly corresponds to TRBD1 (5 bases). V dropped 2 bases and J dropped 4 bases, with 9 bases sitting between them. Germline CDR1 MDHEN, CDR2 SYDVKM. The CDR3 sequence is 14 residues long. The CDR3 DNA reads TGTGCCAGCAGTTTAGGGGGGTCGAATCAGCCCCAGCATTTT. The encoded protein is CASSLGGSNQPQHF. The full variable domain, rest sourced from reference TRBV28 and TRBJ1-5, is DVKVTQSSRYLVKRTGEKVFLECVQDMDHENMFWYRQDPGLGLRLIYFSYDVKMKEKGDIPEGYSVSREKKERFSLILESASTNQTSMYLCASSLGGSNQPQHFGDGTRLSIL.

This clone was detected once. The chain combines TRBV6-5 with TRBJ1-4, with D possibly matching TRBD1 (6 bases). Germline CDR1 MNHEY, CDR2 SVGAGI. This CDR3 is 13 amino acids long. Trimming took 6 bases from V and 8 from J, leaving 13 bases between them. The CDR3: CASSPEGVEKLFF. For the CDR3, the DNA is TGTGCCAGCAGCCCAGAGGGGGTGGAAAAACTGTTTTTT.

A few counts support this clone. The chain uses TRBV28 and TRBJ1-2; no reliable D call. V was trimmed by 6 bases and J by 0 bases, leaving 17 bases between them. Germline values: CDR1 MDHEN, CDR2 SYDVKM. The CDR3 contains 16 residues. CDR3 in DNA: TGTGCCAGCAGCCCCGGCCAATCGGGTGCTAACTATGGCTACACCTTC. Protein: CASSPGQSGANYGYTF.